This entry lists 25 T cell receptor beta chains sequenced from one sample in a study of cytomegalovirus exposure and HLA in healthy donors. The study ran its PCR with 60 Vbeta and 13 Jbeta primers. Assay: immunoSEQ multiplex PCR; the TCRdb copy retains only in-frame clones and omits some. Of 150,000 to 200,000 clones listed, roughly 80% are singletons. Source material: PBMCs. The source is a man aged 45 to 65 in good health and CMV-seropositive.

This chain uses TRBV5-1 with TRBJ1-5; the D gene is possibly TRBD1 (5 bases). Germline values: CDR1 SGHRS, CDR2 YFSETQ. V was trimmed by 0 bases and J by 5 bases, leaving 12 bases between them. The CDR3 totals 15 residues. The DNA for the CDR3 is TGCGCCAGCAGCTTGGGGATCGGGGGAGATCAGCCCCAGCATTTT. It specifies CASSLGIGGDQPQHF.

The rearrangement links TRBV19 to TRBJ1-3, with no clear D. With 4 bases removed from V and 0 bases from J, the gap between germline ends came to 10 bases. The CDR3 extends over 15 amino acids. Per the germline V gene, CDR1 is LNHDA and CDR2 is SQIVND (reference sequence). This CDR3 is CASSTVASSGNTIYF. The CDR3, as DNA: TGTGCCAGTAGTACCGTGGCCAGCTCTGGAAACACCATATATTTT.

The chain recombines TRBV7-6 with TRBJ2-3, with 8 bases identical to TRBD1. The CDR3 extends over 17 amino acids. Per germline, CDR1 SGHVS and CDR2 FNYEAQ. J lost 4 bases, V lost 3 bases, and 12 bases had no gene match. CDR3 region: CASSFSMTGAPPDTQYF. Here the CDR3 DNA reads TGTGCCAGCAGCTTTTCCATGACAGGGGCCCCGCCAGATACGCAGTATTTT.

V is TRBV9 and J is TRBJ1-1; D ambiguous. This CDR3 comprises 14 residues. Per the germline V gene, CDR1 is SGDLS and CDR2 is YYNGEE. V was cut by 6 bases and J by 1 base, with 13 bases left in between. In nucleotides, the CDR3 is TGTGCCAGCACCCCGTTTGGCTCGAACACTGAAGCTTTCTTT. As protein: CASTPFGSNTEAFF.

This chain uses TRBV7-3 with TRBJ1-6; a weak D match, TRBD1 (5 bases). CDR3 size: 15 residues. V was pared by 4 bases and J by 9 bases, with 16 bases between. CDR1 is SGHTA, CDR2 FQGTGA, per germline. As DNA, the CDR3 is TGTGCCAGCAGCTCAGACAGCTCTGCGGCTTCACCCCTCCACTTT. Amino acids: CASSSDSSAASPLHF.

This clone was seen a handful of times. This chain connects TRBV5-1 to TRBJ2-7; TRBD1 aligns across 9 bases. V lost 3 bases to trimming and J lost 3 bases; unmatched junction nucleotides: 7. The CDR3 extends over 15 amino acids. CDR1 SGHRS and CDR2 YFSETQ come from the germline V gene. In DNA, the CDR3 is TGCGCCAGCAGCTCCGGACAGGGGTCGTTCTACGAGCAGTACTTC. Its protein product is CASSSGQGSFYEQYF.

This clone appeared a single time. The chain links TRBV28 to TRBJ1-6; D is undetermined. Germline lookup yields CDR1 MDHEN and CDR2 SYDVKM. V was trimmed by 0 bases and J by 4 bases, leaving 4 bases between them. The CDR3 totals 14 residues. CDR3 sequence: CASSLWTYNSPLHF. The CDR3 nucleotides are TGTGCCAGCAGTTTATGGACATATAATTCACCCCTCCACTTT.

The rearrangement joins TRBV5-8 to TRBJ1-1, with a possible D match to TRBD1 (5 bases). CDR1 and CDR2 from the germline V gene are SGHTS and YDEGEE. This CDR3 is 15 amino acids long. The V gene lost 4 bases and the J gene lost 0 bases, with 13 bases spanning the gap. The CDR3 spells CASSPWEGMNTEAFF. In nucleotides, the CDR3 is TGTGCCAGCAGCCCGTGGGAGGGGATGAACACTGAAGCTTTCTTT.

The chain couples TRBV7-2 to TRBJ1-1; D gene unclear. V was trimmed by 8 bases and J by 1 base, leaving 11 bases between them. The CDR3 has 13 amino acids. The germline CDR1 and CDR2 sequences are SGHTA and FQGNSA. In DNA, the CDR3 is TGTGCCAGCTCGCCGGGGTCGAACACTGAAGCTTTCTTT. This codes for CASSPGSNTEAFF. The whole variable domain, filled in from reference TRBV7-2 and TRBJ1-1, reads GAGVSQSPSNKVTEKGKDVELRCDPISGHTALYWYRQSLGQGLEFLIYFQGNSAPDKSGLPSDRFSAERTGGSVSTLTIQRTQQEDSAVYLCASSPGSNTEAFFGQGTRLTVV.

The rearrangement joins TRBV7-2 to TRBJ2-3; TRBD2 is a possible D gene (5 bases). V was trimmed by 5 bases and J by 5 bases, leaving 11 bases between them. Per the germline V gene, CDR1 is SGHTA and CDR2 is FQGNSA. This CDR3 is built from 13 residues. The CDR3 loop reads CASSDGVQDTQYF. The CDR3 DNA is TGTGCCAGCAGCGACGGGGTCCAAGATACGCAGTATTTT.

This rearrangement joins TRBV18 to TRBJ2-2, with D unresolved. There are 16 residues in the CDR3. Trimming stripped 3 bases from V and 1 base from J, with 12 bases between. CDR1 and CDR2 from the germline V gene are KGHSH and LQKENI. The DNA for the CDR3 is TGTGCCAGCTCACCCTTTATAGGAGAGAACACCGGGGAGCTGTTTTTT. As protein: CASSPFIGENTGELFF.

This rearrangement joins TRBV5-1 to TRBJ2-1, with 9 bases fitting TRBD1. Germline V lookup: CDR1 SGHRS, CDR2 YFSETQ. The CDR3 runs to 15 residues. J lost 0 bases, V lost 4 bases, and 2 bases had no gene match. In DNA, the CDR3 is TGCGCCAGCAGCACGACAGGGGGCTCCTACAATGAGCAGTTCTTC. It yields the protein CASSTTGGSYNEQFF.

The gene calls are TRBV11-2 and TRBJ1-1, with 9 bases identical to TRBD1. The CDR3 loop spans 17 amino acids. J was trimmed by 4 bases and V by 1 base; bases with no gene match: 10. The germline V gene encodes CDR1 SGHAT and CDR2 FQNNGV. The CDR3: CASSLGYRGPEGTEAFF. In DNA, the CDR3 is TGTGCCAGCAGCTTAGGGTACAGGGGGCCTGAGGGCACTGAAGCTTTCTTT.

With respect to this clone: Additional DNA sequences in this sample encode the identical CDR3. This CDR3 reads CAISDGPGDYGYTF. CDR3 nucleotide sequence: TGTGCCATCAGTGATGGGCCAGGGGACTATGGCTACACCTTC. The chain couples TRBV10-3 to TRBJ1-2; tentatively, D is TRBD1 (6 bases). Per the germline V gene, CDR1 is ENHRY and CDR2 is SYGVKD. The CDR3 runs 14 residues. The V gene lost 3 bases and the J gene lost 3 bases, with 11 bases spanning the gap.

CDR3 loop: CASSYGRKNEKLFF. The DNA of the CDR3 is TGTGCCAGCAGTTACGGTAGAAAAAATGAAAAACTGTTTTTT. The chain employs TRBV6-5 and TRBJ1-4; D unclear. The CDR3 extends over 14 amino acids. V shed 2 bases and J shed 5 bases, with 9 bases lying between them. Germline CDR1 is MNHEY and CDR2 is SVGAGI.

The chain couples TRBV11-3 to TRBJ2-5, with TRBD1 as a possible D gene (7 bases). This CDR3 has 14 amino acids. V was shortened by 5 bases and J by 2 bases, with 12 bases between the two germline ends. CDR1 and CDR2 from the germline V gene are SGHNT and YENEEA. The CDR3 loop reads CASSRRGRQETQYF. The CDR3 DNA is TGTGCCAGCAGCCGCAGGGGGAGGCAAGAGACCCAGTACTTC.

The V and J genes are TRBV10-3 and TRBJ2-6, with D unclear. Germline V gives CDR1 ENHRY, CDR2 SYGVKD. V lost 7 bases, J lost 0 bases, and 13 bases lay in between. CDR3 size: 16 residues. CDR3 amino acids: CAIKRHPSSGANVLTF. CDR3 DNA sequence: TGTGCCATCAAGAGACATCCGTCCTCTGGGGCCAACGTCCTGACTTTC.

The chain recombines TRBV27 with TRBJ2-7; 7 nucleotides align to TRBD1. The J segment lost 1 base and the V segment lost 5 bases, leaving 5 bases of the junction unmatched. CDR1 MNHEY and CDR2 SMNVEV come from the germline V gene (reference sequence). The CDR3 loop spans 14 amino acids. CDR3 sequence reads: CASSLQGWSYEQYF. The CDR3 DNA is TGTGCCAGCAGTCTACAGGGGTGGTCCTACGAGCAGTACTTC.

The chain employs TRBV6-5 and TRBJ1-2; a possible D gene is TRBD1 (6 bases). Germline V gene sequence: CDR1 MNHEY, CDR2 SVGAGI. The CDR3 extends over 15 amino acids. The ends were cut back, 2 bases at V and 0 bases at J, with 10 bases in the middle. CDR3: CASSYTGGPNYGYTF. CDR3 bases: TGTGCCAGCAGTTACACGGGGGGGCCTAACTATGGCTACACCTTC.

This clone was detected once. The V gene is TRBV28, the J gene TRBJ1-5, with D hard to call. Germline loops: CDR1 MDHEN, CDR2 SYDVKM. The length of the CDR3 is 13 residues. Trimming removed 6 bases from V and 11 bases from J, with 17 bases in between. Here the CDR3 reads CASRDGSAGSQHF. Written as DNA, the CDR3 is TGTGCCAGCAGGGACGGCAGTGCGGGGTCCCAGCATTTT.

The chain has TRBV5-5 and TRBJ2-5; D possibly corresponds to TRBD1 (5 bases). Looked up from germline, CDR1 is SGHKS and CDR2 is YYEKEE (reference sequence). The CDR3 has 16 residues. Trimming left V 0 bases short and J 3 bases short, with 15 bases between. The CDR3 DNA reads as TGTGCCAGCAGCTTGGTATGGCAGGGAAAGGAAGAGACCCAGTACTTC. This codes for CASSLVWQGKEETQYF.

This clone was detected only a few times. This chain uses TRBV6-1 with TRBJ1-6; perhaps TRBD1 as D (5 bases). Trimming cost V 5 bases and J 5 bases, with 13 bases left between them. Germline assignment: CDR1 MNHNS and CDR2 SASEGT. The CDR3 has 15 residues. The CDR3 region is CASSPKGGDNSPLHF. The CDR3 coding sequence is TGTGCCAGCAGTCCGAAGGGAGGGGATAATTCACCCCTCCACTTT.

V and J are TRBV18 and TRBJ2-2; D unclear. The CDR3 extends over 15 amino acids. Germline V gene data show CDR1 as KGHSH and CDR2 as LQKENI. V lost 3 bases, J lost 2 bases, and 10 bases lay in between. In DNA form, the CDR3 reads TGTGCCAGCTCACCGAATGGGCCCAACACCGGGGAGCTGTTTTTT. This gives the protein CASSPNGPNTGELFF.

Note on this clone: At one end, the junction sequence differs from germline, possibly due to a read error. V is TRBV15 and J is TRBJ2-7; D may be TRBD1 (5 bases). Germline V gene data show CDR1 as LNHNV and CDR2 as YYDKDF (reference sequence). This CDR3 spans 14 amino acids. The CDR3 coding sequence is TGTGCCACCCGCAGAACAGGTGATGCCTACGAGCAGTACTTC. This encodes CATRRTGDAYEQYF.

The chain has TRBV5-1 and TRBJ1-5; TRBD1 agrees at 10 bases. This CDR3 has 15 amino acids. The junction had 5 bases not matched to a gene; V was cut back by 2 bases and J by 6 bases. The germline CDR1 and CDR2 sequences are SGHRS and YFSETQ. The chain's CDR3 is CASSFGTGESQPQHF. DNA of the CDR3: TGCGCCAGCAGCTTCGGGACAGGGGAAAGTCAGCCCCAGCATTTT.